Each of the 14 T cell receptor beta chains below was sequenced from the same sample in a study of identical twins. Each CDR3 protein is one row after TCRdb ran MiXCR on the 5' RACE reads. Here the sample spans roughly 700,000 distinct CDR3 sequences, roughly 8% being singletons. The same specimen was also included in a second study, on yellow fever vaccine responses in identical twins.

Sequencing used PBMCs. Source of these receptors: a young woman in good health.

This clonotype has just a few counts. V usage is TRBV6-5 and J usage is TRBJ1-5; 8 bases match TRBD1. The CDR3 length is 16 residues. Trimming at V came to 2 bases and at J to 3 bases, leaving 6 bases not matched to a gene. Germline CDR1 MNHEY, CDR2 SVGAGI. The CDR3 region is CASSYGQGQYNQPQHF. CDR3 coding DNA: TGTGCCAGCAGTTACGGACAGGGACAGTACAATCAGCCCCAGCATTTT.

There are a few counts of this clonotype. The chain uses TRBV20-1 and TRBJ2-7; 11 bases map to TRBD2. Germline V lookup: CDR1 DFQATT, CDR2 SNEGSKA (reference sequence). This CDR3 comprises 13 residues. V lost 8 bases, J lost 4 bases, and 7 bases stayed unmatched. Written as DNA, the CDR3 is TGCAGTAAGCGACTAGCGGGGAGATACGAGCAGTACTTC. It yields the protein CSKRLAGRYEQYF.

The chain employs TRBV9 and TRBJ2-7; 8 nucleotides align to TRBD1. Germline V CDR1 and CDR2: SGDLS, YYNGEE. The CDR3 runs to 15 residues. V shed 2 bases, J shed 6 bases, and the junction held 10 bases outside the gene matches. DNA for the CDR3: TGTGCCAGCAGCGTTACAGGGGGTGGGGGATCCGAGCAGTACTTC. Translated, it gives CASSVTGGGGSEQYF.

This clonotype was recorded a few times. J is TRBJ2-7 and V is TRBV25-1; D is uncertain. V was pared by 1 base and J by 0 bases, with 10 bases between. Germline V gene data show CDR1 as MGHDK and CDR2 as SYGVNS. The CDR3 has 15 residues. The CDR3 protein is CASSELRDDSYEQYF. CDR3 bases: TGTGCCAGCAGTGAATTGCGAGACGACTCCTACGAGCAGTACTTC.

The CDR3 sequence is CSARREGIGSYEQYF. The CDR3 nucleotides are TGCAGTGCCCGGAGAGAGGGAATCGGATCCTACGAGCAGTACTTC. J is TRBJ2-7 and V is TRBV20-1, with D maybe TRBD2 (5 bases). Germline values: CDR1 DFQATT, CDR2 SNEGSKA (reference sequence). This CDR3 is built from 15 residues. The V and J ends lost 6 bases and 1 base respectively, with 19 bases between them.

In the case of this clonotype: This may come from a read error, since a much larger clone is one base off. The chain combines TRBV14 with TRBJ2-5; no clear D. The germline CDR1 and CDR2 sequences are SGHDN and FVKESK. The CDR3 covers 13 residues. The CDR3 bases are TGTGGCAGCAGCCAAGATCCGGTAGAGACCCAGTACTTC. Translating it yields CGSSQDPVETQYF.

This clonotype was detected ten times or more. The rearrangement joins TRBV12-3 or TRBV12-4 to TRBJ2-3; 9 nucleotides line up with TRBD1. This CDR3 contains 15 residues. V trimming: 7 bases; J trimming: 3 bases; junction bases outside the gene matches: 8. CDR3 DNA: TGTGCCAGCATTCCCACAGGGGGCATGACAGATACGCAGTATTTT. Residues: CASIPTGGMTDTQYF.

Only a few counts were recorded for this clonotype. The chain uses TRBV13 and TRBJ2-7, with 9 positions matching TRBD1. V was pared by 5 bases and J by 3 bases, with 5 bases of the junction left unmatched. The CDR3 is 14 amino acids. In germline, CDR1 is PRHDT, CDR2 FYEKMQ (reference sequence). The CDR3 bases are TGTGCCAGCAGCAACCGGGACAGGGACTACGAGCAGTACTTC. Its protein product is CASSNRDRDYEQYF.

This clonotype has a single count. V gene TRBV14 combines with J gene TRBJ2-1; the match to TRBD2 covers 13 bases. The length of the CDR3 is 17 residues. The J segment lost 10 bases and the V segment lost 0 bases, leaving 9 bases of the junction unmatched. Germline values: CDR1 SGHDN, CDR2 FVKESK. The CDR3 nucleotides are TGTGCCAGCAGCCAAGATAAGACTAGCGGGGGGCCCAAAGAGCAGTTCTTC. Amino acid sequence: CASSQDKTSGGPKEQFF.

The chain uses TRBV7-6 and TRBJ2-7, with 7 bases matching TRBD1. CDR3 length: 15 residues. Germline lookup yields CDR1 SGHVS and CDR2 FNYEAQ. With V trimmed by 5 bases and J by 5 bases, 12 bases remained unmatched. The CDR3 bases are TGTGCCAGCAGCAAACGCGGTGACAGGGTCAACGAGCAGTACTTC. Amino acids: CASSKRGDRVNEQYF.

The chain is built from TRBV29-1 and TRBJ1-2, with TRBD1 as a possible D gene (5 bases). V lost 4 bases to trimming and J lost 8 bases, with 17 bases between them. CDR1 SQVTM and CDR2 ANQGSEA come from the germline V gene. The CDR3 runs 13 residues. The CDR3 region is CSVGGNPIGGYTF. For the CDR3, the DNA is TGCAGCGTTGGGGGGAATCCTATCGGCGGCTACACCTTC.

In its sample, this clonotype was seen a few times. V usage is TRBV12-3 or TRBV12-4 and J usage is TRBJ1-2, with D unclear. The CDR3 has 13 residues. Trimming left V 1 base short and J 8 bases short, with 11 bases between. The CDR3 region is CASSLGRKGGYTF. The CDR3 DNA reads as TGTGCCAGCAGTTTAGGCCGGAAAGGGGGCTACACCTTC.

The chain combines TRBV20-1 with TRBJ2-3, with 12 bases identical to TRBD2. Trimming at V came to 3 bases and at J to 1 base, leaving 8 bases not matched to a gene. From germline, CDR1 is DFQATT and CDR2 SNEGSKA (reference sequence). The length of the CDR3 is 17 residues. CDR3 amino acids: CSASLSSGRAGTDTQYF. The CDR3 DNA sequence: TGCAGTGCTAGTCTATCTAGCGGGAGGGCCGGCACAGATACGCAGTATTTT.

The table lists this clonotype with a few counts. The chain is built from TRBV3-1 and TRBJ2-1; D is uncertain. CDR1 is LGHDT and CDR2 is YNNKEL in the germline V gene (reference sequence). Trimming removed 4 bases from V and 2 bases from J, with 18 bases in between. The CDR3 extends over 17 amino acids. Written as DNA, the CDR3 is TGTGCCAGCAGCCGCGCACCAGGCACTCTCACCTACAATGAGCAGTTCTTC. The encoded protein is CASSRAPGTLTYNEQFF.